These 32 T cell receptor beta chains originate from one sample sequenced in a study of blood T cell repertoires in COVID-19. Some clones are missing from TCRdb's copy, which holds only in-frame ones; the method was immunoSEQ multiplex PCR. The sample holds about 220,000 clones, approximately 80% seen once. Sequenced sample: peripheral blood. Receptors originate from an older woman with acute or convalescent COVID-19.

This sequence joins TRBV6-5 and TRBJ1-1; 9 bases line up with TRBD1. After removal of 2 bases from V and 5 bases from J, the junction contained 9 bases not matched to a gene. Germline V gene sequence: CDR1 MNHEY, CDR2 SVGAGI. The length of the CDR3 is 16 residues. The CDR3 DNA reads as TGTGCCAGCAGTTACCCGAGCACAGGGGGCAGGACTGAAGCTTTCTTT. It codes for CASSYPSTGGRTEAFF.

V is TRBV18 and J is TRBJ1-2, with 9 bases matching TRBD1. CDR1 is KGHSH, CDR2 LQKENI, per germline. J was trimmed by 4 bases and V by 3 bases; bases with no gene match: 6. There are 15 residues in the CDR3. The CDR3 region is CASSPSGQGTYGYTF. In DNA form, the CDR3 reads TGTGCCAGCTCACCGAGCGGACAGGGGACCTATGGCTACACCTTC.

This sequence joins TRBV7-6 and TRBJ2-3; TRBD1 matches at 12 bases. The CDR3 contains 15 residues. Germline CDR1 reads SGHVS; CDR2 reads FNYEAQ. The trim removed 5 bases at V and 4 bases at J, leaving 4 bases unmatched. The CDR3 nucleotides are TGTGCCAGCAGCCAGGGGACAGGGGGCGCAGATACGCAGTATTTT. It translates to CASSQGTGGADTQYF.

This chain joins TRBV10-1 and TRBJ1-1, with a possible D match to TRBD1 (5 bases). Between the trimmed V and J ends, which lost 7 bases and 11 bases, there was a span of 20 bases. This CDR3 has 13 amino acids. The germline CDR1 and CDR2 sequences are WNHNN and SYGVQD (reference sequence). CDR3 nucleotides: TGCGCCAGCACTCAGACAGCCACATCCCCCGCTTTCTTT. As protein: CASTQTATSPAFF.

This rearrangement joins TRBV4-2 to TRBJ1-1, with unresolved D. The germline V gene has CDR1 LGHNA and CDR2 YNFKEQ. Between the trimmed V and J ends, which lost 1 base and 3 bases, there was a span of 12 bases. There are 15 residues in the CDR3. CDR3 sequence reads: CASSQGGRLDTEAFF. The CDR3 region has the DNA TGTGCCAGCAGCCAAGGAGGGCGGCTCGACACTGAAGCTTTCTTT.

This chain links TRBV6-5 with TRBJ1-2; 9 bases match TRBD1. Germline-derived CDR1 and CDR2 are MNHEY and SVGAGI. J was trimmed by 3 bases and V by 6 bases; bases with no gene match: 8. CDR3 length: 15 amino acids. In DNA form, the CDR3 reads TGTGCCAGCAGGGATCCGGGACAGGGCGACTATGGCTACACCTTC. It yields the protein CASRDPGQGDYGYTF.

This clone was counted many times. The genes are TRBV6-2 or TRBV6-3 and TRBJ2-7; the match to TRBD2 covers 11 bases. CDR1 is MNHEY, CDR2 SVGEGT, per germline. The CDR3 is 15 residues long. Trimming took 1 base from V and 3 from J; bases not matched to a gene: 2. The CDR3 DNA is TGTGCCAGCAGTTACTTAGGGACTAGCGGCTACGAGCAGTACTTC. Translating gives CASSYLGTSGYEQYF.

The rearrangement joins TRBV9 to TRBJ2-3, with a possible D match to TRBD2 (6 bases). Between the trimmed V and J ends, which lost 0 bases and 0 bases, there was a span of 8 bases. The germline CDR1 and CDR2 sequences are SGDLS and YYNGEE. The CDR3 is made up of 15 amino acids. Here the CDR3 reads CASSVVGGSTDTQYF. In DNA, the CDR3 is TGTGCCAGCAGCGTAGTGGGGGGAAGCACAGATACGCAGTATTTT. Looking up the rest from reference TRBV9 and TRBJ2-3 gives the full variable domain: DSGVTQTPKHLITATGQRVTLRCSPRSGDLSVYWYQQSLDQGLQFLIQYYNGEERAKGNILERFSAQQFPDLHSELNLSSLELGDSALYFCASSVVGGSTDTQYFGPGTRLTVL.

This chain uses TRBV3-1 (or the pseudogene TRBV3-2) with TRBJ2-7; TRBD1 matches at 8 bases. With V trimmed by 5 bases and J by 5 bases, 5 bases remained unmatched. The CDR3 length is 13 residues. Germline V gives CDR1 LGHDT, CDR2 YNNKEL (reference sequence). The CDR3 region is CASSWGQEDEQYF. Here the CDR3 DNA reads TGTGCCAGCAGCTGGGGACAGGAGGACGAGCAGTACTTC.

The rearrangement joins TRBV18 to TRBJ2-7, with TRBD2 identical over 7 bases. V dropped 3 bases and J dropped 2; count of bases not matched to a gene: 4. The CDR3 spans 14 residues. The germline CDR1 and CDR2 sequences are KGHSH and LQKENI. CDR3 DNA sequence: TGTGCCAGCTCACCTACTAGCGTACCCTACGAGCAGTACTTC. It codes for CASSPTSVPYEQYF.

V usage is TRBV10-3 and J usage is TRBJ1-6, with unresolved D. V gave up 3 bases and J gave up 10 bases, with 4 bases separating them. CDR3 length equals 11 residues. Germline CDR1 and CDR2: ENHRY and SYGVKD. The CDR3 here is CAISDRSPLHF. The CDR3 DNA sequence: TGTGCCATCAGTGACAGGTCACCCCTCCACTTT.

This clone was picked up a small number of times. The chain is built from TRBV2 and TRBJ1-6; no clear D gene. The CDR3 length is 12 residues. Germline CDR1 and CDR2: SNHLY and FYNNEI. With 4 bases removed from V and 8 bases from J, the gap between germline ends came to 6 bases. The CDR3 region is CASSAGDSPLHF. The CDR3 nucleotides are TGTGCCAGCAGTGCCGGGGATTCACCCCTCCACTTT.

The chain uses TRBV6-5 and TRBJ2-5, with D perhaps matching TRBD1 (5 bases). The CDR3 extends over 15 amino acids. CDR1 is MNHEY, CDR2 SVGAGI, per germline. V lost 2 bases, J lost 0 bases, and 10 bases lay in between. CDR3 protein: CASSYTRQNQETQYF. The CDR3, as DNA: TGTGCCAGCAGTTACACCAGACAGAACCAAGAGACCCAGTACTTC.

The chain carries TRBV4-3 and TRBJ1-3; TRBD1 might be the D (6 bases). Germline-derived CDR1 and CDR2 are LGHNA and YSLEER. Trimming shortened V by 0 bases and J by 4 bases, and 22 bases separated the two germline ends. The CDR3 sequence is 19 residues long. Written as DNA, the CDR3 is TGCGCCAGCAGCCAAGATCTTAGGGCGGGAGGGGACACAGGAAACACCATATATTTT. Protein: CASSQDLRAGGDTGNTIYF.

The genes are TRBV5-4 and TRBJ1-1, with TRBD1 as a possible D gene (5 bases). Germline V lookup: CDR1 SGHNT, CDR2 YYREEE (reference sequence). V gave up 3 bases and J gave up 7 bases, with 13 bases separating them. The CDR3 consists of 13 residues. CDR3 amino acids: CASSSQDSLEAFF. The CDR3 DNA follows: TGTGCCAGCAGCTCACAGGATTCTCTTGAAGCTTTCTTT. The entire variable domain, with the rest obtained from reference TRBV5-4 and TRBJ1-1, is as follows: ETGVTQSPTHLIKTRGQQVTLRCSSQSGHNTVSWYQQALGQGPQFIFQYYREEENGRGNFPPRFSGLQFPNYSSELNVNALELDDSALYLCASSSQDSLEAFFGQGTRLTVV.

V usage is TRBV6-5 and J usage is TRBJ2-1; D perhaps matches TRBD1 (6 bases). The CDR3 is made up of 14 amino acids. Germline V gives CDR1 MNHEY, CDR2 SVGAGI. The V gene lost 10 bases and the J gene lost 3 bases, with 16 bases spanning the gap. As DNA, the CDR3 is TGTGCCACTGGATCAGGGGTCGTCTACAATGAGCAGTTCTTC. Protein: CATGSGVVYNEQFF.

V gene TRBV10-3 combines with J gene TRBJ2-2; 8 positions agree with TRBD2. Looked up from germline, CDR1 is ENHRY and CDR2 is SYGVKD. V was pared by 6 bases and J by 0 bases, with 9 bases of the junction left unmatched. This CDR3 is built from 17 residues. CDR3 protein: CAIRPGLEDANTGELFF. CDR3 DNA sequence: TGTGCCATCAGACCGGGACTAGAAGACGCGAACACCGGGGAGCTGTTTTTT.

This chain joins TRBV9 and TRBJ2-7; the D gene is possibly TRBD2 (6 bases). V lost 2 bases to trimming and J lost 3 bases, with 9 bases between them. The CDR3 has 13 amino acids. The V gene's germline CDR1 is SGDLS and CDR2 YYNGEE. The DNA for the CDR3 is TGTGCCAGCAGCGTTTCCGGGGGCTACGAGCAGTACTTC. Translation: CASSVSGGYEQYF.

This clone was found once. This rearrangement joins TRBV9 to TRBJ2-7, with D perhaps matching TRBD1 (6 bases). The CDR3 consists of 14 residues. V was trimmed by 0 bases and J by 5 bases, leaving 12 bases between them. CDR1 SGDLS and CDR2 YYNGEE come from the germline V gene. In DNA form, the CDR3 reads TGTGCCAGCAGCGTAGTCCAGGGGTTGAACGAGCAGTACTTC. It specifies CASSVVQGLNEQYF.

The chain carries TRBV5-1 and TRBJ2-1, with TRBD1 identical over 9 bases. Germline V gene data show CDR1 as SGHRS and CDR2 as YFSETQ. V was clipped by 3 bases and J by 0 bases; unmatched bases: 10. The CDR3 is 18 residues long. CDR3 region: CASSSPEQGANSYNEQFF. For the CDR3, the DNA is TGCGCCAGCAGCTCCCCGGAACAGGGGGCGAACTCCTACAATGAGCAGTTCTTC.

The chain employs TRBV7-9 and TRBJ1-2; 10 bases agree with TRBD1. V was pared by 6 bases and J by 8 bases, with 6 bases of the junction left unmatched. Germline CDR1 SEHNR, CDR2 FQNEAQ (reference sequence). The CDR3 runs 13 residues. DNA of the CDR3: TGTGCCAGCAGTTGGGGACAGGGGAGAGGCTACACCTTC. Translation gives CASSWGQGRGYTF.

The chain recombines TRBV6-6 with TRBJ1-6; TRBD1 matches 8 bases. The length of the CDR3 is 15 residues. Germline V gene lookup returns CDR1 MNHNY and CDR2 SVGAGI (reference sequence). The junction had 5 bases not matched to a gene; V was cut back by 5 bases and J by 5 bases. The CDR3 sequence is CASSPRGQDNSPLHF. DNA of the CDR3: TGTGCCAGCAGTCCCAGGGGACAGGATAATTCACCCCTCCACTTT.

The chain employs TRBV5-1 and TRBJ2-7, with 7 bases lining up with TRBD1. Germline values: CDR1 SGHRS, CDR2 YFSETQ. V lost 0 bases and J lost 2; bases outside the gene matches: 5. The CDR3 is made up of 15 amino acids. The DNA for the CDR3 is TGCGCCAGCAGCTTGGAACAGGGGCAAGCCTACGAGCAGTACTTC. Translation: CASSLEQGQAYEQYF.

The sample holds one count of this clone. The V and J genes are TRBV10-3 and TRBJ1-6, with TRBD1 identical over 7 bases. Trimming cost V 3 bases and J 6 bases; bases outside gene matches: 2. The CDR3 spans 14 residues. Germline assignment: CDR1 ENHRY and CDR2 SYGVKD. The CDR3 loop is CAISEGQANSPLHF. CDR3 nucleotide sequence: TGTGCCATCAGTGAAGGACAGGCTAATTCACCCCTCCACTTT.

This chain connects TRBV6-4 to TRBJ1-5, with D unclear. Trimming stripped 6 bases from V and 6 bases from J, with 12 bases between. Germline CDR1 is MRHNA and CDR2 is SNTAGT. The CDR3 has 13 amino acids. The CDR3 spells CASSPEAGQPQHF. CDR3 coding DNA: TGTGCCAGCAGCCCGGAGGCGGGTCAGCCCCAGCATTTT.

This clone occurred once. Distinct nucleotide sequences in the sample also encode this CDR3. The chain couples TRBV11-2 to TRBJ1-6, with D uncertain. Per germline, CDR1 SGHAT and CDR2 FQNNGV. The CDR3 has 17 residues. V was clipped by 1 base and J by 0 bases, with 10 bases between them. The DNA of the CDR3 is TGTGCCAGCAGCTTAGTTCCGAGGAGCTCCTATAATTCACCCCTCCACTTT. This sequence encodes CASSLVPRSSYNSPLHF.

This clone was observed a handful of times. V gene TRBV7-2 combines with J gene TRBJ1-3; TRBD1 matches at 7 bases. The germline V gene encodes CDR1 SGHTA and CDR2 FQGNSA. Unmatched junction bases numbered 4, after V lost 6 bases and J lost 2 bases. The CDR3 is 14 amino acids. The DNA of the CDR3 is TGTGCCAGCAGGGACGACAGGGCTGGAAACACCATATATTTT. This gives the protein CASRDDRAGNTIYF.

This chain links TRBV30 with TRBJ1-2, with D tentatively TRBD1 (6 bases). Trimming shortened V by 2 bases and J by 4 bases, and 14 bases separated the two germline ends. Germline-derived CDR1 and CDR2 are GTSNPN and SVGIG (reference sequence). This CDR3 is 14 amino acids long. Here the CDR3 reads CAWSPPGTLYGYTF. CDR3 sequence (DNA): TGTGCCTGGAGTCCCCCCGGGACACTCTATGGCTACACCTTC.

V gene TRBV23-1 combines with J gene TRBJ2-4; 7 bases match TRBD1. TRBV23-1 is an ORF; its function is uncertain. With V trimmed by 0 bases and J by 1 base, 12 bases remained unmatched. The CDR3 is 19 amino acids. CDR3 in amino acids: CASSQSGRGIGKAKNIQYF. The DNA of the CDR3 is TGCGCCAGCAGTCAATCAGGCAGGGGGATTGGAAAGGCCAAAAACATTCAGTACTTC.

This clone was detected once. The J gene is TRBJ1-4, the V gene TRBV5-1, with 10 positions matching TRBD1. CDR1 SGHRS and CDR2 YFSETQ come from the germline V gene. V trimming: 4 bases; J trimming: 8 bases; junction bases outside the gene matches: 5. The CDR3 extends over 14 amino acids. CDR3 in amino acids: CASSAGQGWEKLFF. Here the CDR3 DNA reads TGCGCCAGCAGCGCGGGACAGGGGTGGGAAAAACTGTTTTTT.

This clone came up once. This chain uses TRBV28 with TRBJ2-1; 13 bases align to TRBD2. The CDR3 extends over 15 amino acids. V was pared by 5 bases and J by 4 bases, with 2 bases of the junction left unmatched. Germline V gene sequence: CDR1 MDHEN, CDR2 SYDVKM. The DNA of the CDR3 is TGTGCCAGCAGTCAGGGACTAGCGGGGTACAATGAGCAGTTCTTC. Translated: CASSQGLAGYNEQFF.

This clone is a singleton in its sample. V usage is TRBV7-2 and J usage is TRBJ1-5, with D maybe TRBD1 (5 bases). CDR1 is SGHTA, CDR2 FQGNSA, per germline. The CDR3 length is 13 residues. V lost 6 bases to trimming and J lost 4 bases, with 10 bases between them. CDR3 region: CASRRTSNQPQHF. CDR3 nucleotide sequence: TGTGCCAGCAGAAGGACATCGAATCAGCCCCAGCATTTT.